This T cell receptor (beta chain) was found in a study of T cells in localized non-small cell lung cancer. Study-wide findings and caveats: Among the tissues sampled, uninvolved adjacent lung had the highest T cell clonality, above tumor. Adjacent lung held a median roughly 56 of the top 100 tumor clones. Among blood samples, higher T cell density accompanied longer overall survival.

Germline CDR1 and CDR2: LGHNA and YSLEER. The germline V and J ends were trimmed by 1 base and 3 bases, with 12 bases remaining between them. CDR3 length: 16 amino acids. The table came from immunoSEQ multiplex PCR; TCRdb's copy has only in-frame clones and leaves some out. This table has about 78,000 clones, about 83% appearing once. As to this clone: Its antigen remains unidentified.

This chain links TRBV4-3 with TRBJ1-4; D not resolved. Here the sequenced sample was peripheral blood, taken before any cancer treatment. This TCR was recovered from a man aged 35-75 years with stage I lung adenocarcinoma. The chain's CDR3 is CASSQGASGANEKLFF. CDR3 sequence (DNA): TGCGCCAGCAGCCAAGGTGCCTCCGGTGCTAATGAAAAACTGTTTTTT.